This T cell receptor beta chain originates from a study of T cell changes during pregnancy in multiple sclerosis. The CDR3 covers 15 residues. CDR1 and CDR2 from the germline V gene are MNHEY and SMNVEV (reference sequence). Germline trimming cut 3 bases from V and 8 bases from J; bases unmatched to any gene: 10. Measured with immunoSEQ multiplex PCR; TCRdb has only the in-frame clones, and not every one. The sample lists about 80,000 clones, 93% occurring once. J is TRBJ2-1 and V is TRBV27; 7 nucleotides agree with TRBD2. Specimen: peripheral blood, collected after pregnancy. This clonotype was sampled from a female donor in good health, enrolled as a control in a pregnancy study. The CDR3 sequence: CASSLGGRAVDEQFF. CDR3 DNA: TGTGCCAGCAGTTTGGGGGGGAGGGCCGTCGATGAGCAGTTCTTC.